This paragraph covers one T cell receptor beta chain sequence. This entry comes from a study of blood T cell repertoires in COVID-19. Overall study context: The United States, Italy and Spain supplied acute and convalescent COVID-19 samples.

Some clones are missing from TCRdb's copy, which holds only in-frame ones; the method was immunoSEQ multiplex PCR. The profile shows 200,000 to 250,000 clones, around 88% of them singletons. The CDR3 is 17 residues long. The germline V gene encodes CDR1 MNHEY and CDR2 SMNVEV (reference sequence). V shed 5 bases, J shed 2 bases, and the junction held 8 bases outside the gene matches. This TCR came from a man younger than 35 with active or convalescent COVID-19. The specimen was peripheral blood. The chain couples TRBV27 to TRBJ2-1, with 11 bases lining up with TRBD2. CDR3 bases: TGTGCCAGCAGTGGGGTAGCGGGAGGGTTCCCCTACAATGAGCAGTTCTTC. This translates into CASSGVAGGFPYNEQFF.